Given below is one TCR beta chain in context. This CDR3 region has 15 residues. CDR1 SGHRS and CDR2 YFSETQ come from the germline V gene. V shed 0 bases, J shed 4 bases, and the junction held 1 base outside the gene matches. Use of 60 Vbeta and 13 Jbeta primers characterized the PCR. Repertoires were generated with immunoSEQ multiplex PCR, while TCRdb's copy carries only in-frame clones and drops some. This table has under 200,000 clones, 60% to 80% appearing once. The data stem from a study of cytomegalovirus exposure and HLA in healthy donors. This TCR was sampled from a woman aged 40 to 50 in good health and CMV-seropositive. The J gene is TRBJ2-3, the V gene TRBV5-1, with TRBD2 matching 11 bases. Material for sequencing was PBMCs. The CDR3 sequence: CASSLGSGGADTQYF. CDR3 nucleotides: TGCGCCAGCAGCTTGGGTAGCGGGGGGGCAGATACGCAGTATTTT. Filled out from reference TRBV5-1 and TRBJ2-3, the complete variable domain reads KAGVTQTPRYLIKTRGQQVTLSCSPISGHRSVSWYQQTPGQGLQFLFEYFSETQRNKGNFPGRFSGRQFSNSRSEMNVSTLELGDSALYLCASSLGSGGADTQYFGPGTRLTVL.